This is a list of T cell receptor beta chains from one sample in a study of persistence of HIV-infected CD4 T cells. These receptors' antigens are unknown. Here immunoSEQ multiplex PCR was the method, and the copy in TCRdb shows in-frame clones only, minus some. This table holds 40,000 to 60,000 clones, about 87% found once. Material: CD4+ T cells sorted from PBMCs after 18-hour stimulation, obtained from a patient who received antiretroviral therapy. The receptors were gathered from an adult woman with HIV who was CMV-seropositive. Each CDR3 is given with its conserved first and last residue. D genes are given only for firm matches. Part of the rows lack a size; the others show once, few, many or a class for expanded clones.

J gene	V gene	CDR3 length	clone size	D gene	CDR3 DNA	CDR3 protein
TRBJ1-2	TRBV7-2	15	-	-	TGTGCCAGCAGCTTAGTGGCAGGGAGGGACTATGGCCACACCTTC	CASSLVAGRDYGHTF
TRBJ1-3	TRBV28	12	-	-	TGTGCCAGCAGTTTAGGAGGAAACACCATATATTTT	CASSLGGNTIYF
TRBJ1-1	TRBV18	13	-	-	TGTGCCAGCTCACCGAGGACAGACACTGAAGCTTTCTTT	CASSPRTDTEAFF
TRBJ1-5	TRBV6-2/TRBV6-3	12	-	-	TGTGCCAGCAGTTACCACCCCTTGCCCCAGCATTTT	CASSYHPLPQHF
TRBJ1-1	TRBV30	10	-	-	TGTGCCTGGGGAAGGTCTGAAGCTTTCTTT	CAWGRSEAFF
TRBJ2-2	TRBV11-3	14	-	TRBD2	TGTGCCAGCGTAGAGGGAGGGCTCACCGGGGAGCTGTTTTTT	CASVEGGLTGELFF
TRBJ1-1	TRBV9	13	-	-	TGTGCCAGCAGCGTAGAGGGGTGGACTGAAGCTTTCTTT	CASSVEGWTEAFF
TRBJ2-1	TRBV19	13	-	-	TGTGCCACTAATCAGGGGACCTACAATGAGCAGTTCTTC	CATNQGTYNEQFF
TRBJ1-5	TRBV6-2/TRBV6-3	15	-	TRBD1	TGTGCCAGCAGTCGGGACAGTGTAGGGCTACAGCCCCAGCATTTT	CASSRDSVGLQPQHF
TRBJ2-7	TRBV10-3	13	once	-	TGTGCCATCAGGGAGGCGGGAACGTACGAGCAGTACTTC	CAIREAGTYEQYF
TRBJ1-4	TRBV12-5	15	-	TRBD1	TGTGCTAGTGGTGGAGGACAGGGGAGGAATGAAAAACTGTTTTTT	CASGGGQGRNEKLFF